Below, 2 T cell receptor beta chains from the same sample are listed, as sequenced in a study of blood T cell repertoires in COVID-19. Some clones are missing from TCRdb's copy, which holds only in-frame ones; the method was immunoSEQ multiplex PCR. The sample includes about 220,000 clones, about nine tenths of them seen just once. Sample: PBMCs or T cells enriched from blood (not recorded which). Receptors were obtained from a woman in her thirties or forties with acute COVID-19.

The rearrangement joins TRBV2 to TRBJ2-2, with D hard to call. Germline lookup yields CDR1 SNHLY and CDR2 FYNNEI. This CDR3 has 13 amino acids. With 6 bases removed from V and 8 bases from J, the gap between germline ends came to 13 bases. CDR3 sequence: CASRSDSPGELFF. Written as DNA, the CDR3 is TGTGCCAGCAGGTCTGACTCTCCTGGGGAGCTGTTTTTT. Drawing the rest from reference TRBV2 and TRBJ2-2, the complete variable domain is EPEVTQTPSHQVTQMGQEVILRCVPISNHLYFYWYRQILGQKVEFLVSFYNNEISEKSEIFDDQFSVERPDGSNFTLKIRSTKLEDSAMYFCASRSDSPGELFFGEGSRLTVL.

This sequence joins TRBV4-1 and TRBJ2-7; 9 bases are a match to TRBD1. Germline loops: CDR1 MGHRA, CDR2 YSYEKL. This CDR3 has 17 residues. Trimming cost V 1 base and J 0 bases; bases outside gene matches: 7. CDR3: CASSQGPGQGSSYEQYF. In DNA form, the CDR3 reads TGCGCCAGCAGCCAAGGGCCCGGACAGGGGAGCTCCTACGAGCAGTACTTC.